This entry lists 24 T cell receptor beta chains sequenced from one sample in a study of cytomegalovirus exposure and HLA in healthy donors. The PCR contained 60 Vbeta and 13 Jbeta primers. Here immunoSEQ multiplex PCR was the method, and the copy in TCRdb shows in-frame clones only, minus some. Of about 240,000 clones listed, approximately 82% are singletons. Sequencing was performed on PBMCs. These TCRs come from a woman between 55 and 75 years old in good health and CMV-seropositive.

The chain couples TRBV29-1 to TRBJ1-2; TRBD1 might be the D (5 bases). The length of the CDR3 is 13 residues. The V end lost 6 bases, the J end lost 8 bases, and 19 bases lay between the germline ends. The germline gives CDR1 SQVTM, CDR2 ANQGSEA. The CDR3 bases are TGCAGCGTGGGGGGAGCCCTTCTTCGGGGCTACACCTTC. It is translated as CSVGGALLRGYTF. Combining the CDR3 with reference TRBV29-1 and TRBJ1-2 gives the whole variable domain SAVISQKPSRDICQRGTSLTIQCQVDSQVTMMFWYRQQPGQSLTLIATANQGSEATYESGFVIDKFPISRPNLTFSTLTVSNMSPEDSSIYLCSVGGALLRGYTFGSGTRLTVV.

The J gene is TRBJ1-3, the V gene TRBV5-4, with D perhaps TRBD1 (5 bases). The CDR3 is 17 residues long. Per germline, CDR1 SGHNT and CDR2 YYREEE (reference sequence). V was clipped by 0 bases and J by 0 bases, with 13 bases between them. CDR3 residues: CASSLVGTTSSGNTIYF. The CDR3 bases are TGTGCCAGCAGCTTGGTGGGGACGACTAGCTCTGGAAACACCATATATTTT.

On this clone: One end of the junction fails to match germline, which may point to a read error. Here the CDR3 DNA reads TGTTCCAGCAGCTTAGGAGACAGGGGACTCTATGGCTACACCTTC. Amino acids: CSSSLGDRGLYGYTF. The chain combines TRBV7-9 with TRBJ1-2; TRBD1 aligns across 8 bases. This CDR3 is 15 amino acids long. The germline CDR1 and CDR2 sequences are SEHNR and FQNEAQ (reference sequence).

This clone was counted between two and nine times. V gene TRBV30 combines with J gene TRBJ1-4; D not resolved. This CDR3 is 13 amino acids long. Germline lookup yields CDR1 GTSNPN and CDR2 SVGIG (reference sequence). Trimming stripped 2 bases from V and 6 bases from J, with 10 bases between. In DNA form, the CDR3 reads TGTGCCTGGAGTACTCAAGCTTATGAAAAACTGTTTTTT. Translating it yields CAWSTQAYEKLFF.

In DNA, the CDR3 is TGTGCCAGCTCAAGCGGCGGAACAGATACGCAGTATTTT. This codes for CASSSGGTDTQYF. This sequence joins TRBV18 and TRBJ2-3, with a tentative D call TRBD2 (5 bases). V dropped 5 bases and J dropped 3 bases, with 9 bases sitting between them. This CDR3 contains 13 residues. From germline, CDR1 is KGHSH and CDR2 LQKENI.

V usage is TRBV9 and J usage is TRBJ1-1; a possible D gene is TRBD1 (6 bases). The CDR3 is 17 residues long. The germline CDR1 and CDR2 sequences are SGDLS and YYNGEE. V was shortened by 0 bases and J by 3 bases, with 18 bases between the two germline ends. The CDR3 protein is CASSVEESGGIDTEAFF. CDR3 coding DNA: TGTGCCAGCAGCGTAGAGGAGTCGGGGGGCATAGACACTGAAGCTTTCTTT.

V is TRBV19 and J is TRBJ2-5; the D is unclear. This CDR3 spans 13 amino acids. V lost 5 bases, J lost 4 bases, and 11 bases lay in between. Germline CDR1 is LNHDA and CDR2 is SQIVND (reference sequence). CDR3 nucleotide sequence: TGTGCCAGTAGTCTCGGAGAAAGAGAGACCCAGTACTTC. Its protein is CASSLGERETQYF.

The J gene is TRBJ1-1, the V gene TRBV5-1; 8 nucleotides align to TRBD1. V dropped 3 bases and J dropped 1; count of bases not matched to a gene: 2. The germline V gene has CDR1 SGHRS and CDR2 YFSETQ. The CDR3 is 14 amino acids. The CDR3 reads CASSYDRGNTEAFF. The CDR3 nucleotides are TGCGCCAGCAGCTACGACAGGGGGAACACTGAAGCTTTCTTT.

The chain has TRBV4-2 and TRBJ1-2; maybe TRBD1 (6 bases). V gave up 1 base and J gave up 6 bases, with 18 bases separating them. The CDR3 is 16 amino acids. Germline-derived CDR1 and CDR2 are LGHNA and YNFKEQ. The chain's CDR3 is CASSQGAGAALHGYTF. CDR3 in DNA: TGTGCCAGCAGCCAAGGGGCAGGGGCCGCTCTCCATGGCTACACCTTC.

Here the CDR3 DNA reads TGTGCCAGTAGTAAATCAGGGAAGTCTTCAGAAGCTTTCTTT. Translated, it gives CASSKSGKSSEAFF. The J gene is TRBJ1-1, the V gene TRBV19; weak D call: TRBD1 (5 bases). Trimming cost V 4 bases and J 8 bases, with 17 bases left between them. Germline lookup yields CDR1 LNHDA and CDR2 SQIVND (reference sequence). The CDR3 runs to 14 residues.

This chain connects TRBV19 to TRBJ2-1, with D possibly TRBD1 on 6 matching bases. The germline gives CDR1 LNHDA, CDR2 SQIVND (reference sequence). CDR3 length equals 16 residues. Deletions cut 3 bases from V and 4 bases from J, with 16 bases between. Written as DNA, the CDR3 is TGTGCCAGTAGTATTGGGCACAGGGCCCCATACAATGAGCAGTTCTTC. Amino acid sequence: CASSIGHRAPYNEQFF.

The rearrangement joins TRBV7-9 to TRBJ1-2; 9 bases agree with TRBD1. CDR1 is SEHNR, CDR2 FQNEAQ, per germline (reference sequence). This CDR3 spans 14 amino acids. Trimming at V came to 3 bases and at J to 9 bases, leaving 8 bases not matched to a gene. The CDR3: CASSFGGTGNSYTF. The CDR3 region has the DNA TGTGCCAGCAGCTTTGGGGGGACAGGGAACAGCTACACCTTC.

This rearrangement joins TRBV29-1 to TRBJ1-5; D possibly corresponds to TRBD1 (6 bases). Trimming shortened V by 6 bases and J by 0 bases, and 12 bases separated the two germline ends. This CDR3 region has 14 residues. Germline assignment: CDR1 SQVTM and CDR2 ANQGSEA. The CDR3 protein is CSVSGTNSNQPQHF. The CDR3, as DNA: TGCAGCGTATCCGGGACAAATAGCAATCAGCCCCAGCATTTT.

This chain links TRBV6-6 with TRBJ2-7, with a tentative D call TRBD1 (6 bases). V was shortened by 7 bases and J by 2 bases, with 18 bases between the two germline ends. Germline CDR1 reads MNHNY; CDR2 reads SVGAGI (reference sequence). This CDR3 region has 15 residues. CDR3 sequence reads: CASTYLAGAPYEQYF. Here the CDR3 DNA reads TGTGCCAGCACGTACCTCGCAGGGGCCCCCTACGAGCAGTACTTC.

CDR3 loop: CASSLSGTEYGYTF. The CDR3 region has the DNA TGTGCCAGCTCACTCTCCGGGACAGAATATGGCTACACCTTC. The chain links TRBV18 to TRBJ1-2, with TRBD1 matching over 7 bases. CDR3 length: 14 residues. J lost 5 bases, V lost 4 bases, and 7 bases had no gene match. The germline gives CDR1 KGHSH, CDR2 LQKENI.

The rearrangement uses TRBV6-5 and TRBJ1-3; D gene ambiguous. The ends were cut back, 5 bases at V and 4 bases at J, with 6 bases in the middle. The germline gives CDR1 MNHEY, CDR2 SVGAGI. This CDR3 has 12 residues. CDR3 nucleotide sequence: TGTGCCAGCAGTAGAGGGGGAAACACCATATATTTT. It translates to CASSRGGNTIYF.

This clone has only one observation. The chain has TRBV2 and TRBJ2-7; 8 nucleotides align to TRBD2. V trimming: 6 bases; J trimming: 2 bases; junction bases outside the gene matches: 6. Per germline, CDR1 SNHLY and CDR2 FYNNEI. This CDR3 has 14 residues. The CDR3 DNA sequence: TGTGCCAGCAGCAGGCTAGCGGGCGCCTACGAGCAGTACTTC. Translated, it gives CASSRLAGAYEQYF.

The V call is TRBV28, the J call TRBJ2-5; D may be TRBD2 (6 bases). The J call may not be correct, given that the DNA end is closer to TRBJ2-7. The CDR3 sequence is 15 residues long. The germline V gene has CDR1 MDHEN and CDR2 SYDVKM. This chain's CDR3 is CASSPGVRGTYEQYF. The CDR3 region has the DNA TGTGCCAGCAGTCCGGGGGTCCGGGGCACCTACGAGCAGTACTTC.

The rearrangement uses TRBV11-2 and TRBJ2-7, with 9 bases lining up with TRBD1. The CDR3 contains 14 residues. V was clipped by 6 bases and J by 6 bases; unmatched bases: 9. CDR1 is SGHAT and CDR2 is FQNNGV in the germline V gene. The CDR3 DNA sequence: TGTGCCAGCAGTTTGGTTGAGGACAGGGGCGAGCAGTACTTC. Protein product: CASSLVEDRGEQYF.

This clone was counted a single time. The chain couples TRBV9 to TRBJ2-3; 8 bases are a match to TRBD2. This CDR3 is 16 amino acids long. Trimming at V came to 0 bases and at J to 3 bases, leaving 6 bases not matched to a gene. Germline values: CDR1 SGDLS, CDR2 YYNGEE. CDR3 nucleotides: TGTGCCAGCAGCGTAGCTCCAAGCGGGAGAACAGATACGCAGTATTTT. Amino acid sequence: CASSVAPSGRTDTQYF.

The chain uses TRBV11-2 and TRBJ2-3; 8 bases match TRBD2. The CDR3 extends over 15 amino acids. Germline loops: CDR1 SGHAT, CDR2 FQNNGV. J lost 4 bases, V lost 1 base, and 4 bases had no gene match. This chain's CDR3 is CASSLAGGPSDTQYF. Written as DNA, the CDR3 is TGTGCCAGCAGCTTAGCGGGAGGGCCATCAGATACGCAGTATTTT.

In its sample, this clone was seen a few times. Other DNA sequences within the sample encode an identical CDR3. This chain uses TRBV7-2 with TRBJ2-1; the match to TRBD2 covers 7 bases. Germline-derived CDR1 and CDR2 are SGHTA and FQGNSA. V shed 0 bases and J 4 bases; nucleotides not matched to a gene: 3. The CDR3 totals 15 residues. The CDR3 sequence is CASSLAGGTYNEQFF. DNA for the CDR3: TGTGCCAGCAGCTTAGCGGGAGGGACTTACAATGAGCAGTTCTTC.

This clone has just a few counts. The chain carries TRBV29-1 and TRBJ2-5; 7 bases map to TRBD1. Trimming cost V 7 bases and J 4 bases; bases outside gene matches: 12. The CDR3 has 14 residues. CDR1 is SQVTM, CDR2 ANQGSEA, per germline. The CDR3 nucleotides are TGCAGCGCCCGGACAGGTCCAGGCGTAGAGACCCAGTACTTC. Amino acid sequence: CSARTGPGVETQYF.

The DNA of the CDR3 is TGCAGCGTTGAAATCCGGGAAAGGAACACTGAAGCTTTCTTT. It yields the protein CSVEIRERNTEAFF. This chain links TRBV29-1 with TRBJ1-1; D remains unclear. The CDR3 sequence is 14 residues long. The V and J ends lost 2 bases and 1 base respectively, with 11 bases between them. Germline V gives CDR1 SQVTM, CDR2 ANQGSEA. The full variable domain, in which reference TRBV29-1 and TRBJ1-1 provide the parts outside the CDR3, is SAVISQKPSRDICQRGTSLTIQCQVDSQVTMMFWYRQQPGQSLTLIATANQGSEATYESGFVIDKFPISRPNLTFSTLTVSNMSPEDSSIYLCSVEIRERNTEAFFGQGTRLTVV.